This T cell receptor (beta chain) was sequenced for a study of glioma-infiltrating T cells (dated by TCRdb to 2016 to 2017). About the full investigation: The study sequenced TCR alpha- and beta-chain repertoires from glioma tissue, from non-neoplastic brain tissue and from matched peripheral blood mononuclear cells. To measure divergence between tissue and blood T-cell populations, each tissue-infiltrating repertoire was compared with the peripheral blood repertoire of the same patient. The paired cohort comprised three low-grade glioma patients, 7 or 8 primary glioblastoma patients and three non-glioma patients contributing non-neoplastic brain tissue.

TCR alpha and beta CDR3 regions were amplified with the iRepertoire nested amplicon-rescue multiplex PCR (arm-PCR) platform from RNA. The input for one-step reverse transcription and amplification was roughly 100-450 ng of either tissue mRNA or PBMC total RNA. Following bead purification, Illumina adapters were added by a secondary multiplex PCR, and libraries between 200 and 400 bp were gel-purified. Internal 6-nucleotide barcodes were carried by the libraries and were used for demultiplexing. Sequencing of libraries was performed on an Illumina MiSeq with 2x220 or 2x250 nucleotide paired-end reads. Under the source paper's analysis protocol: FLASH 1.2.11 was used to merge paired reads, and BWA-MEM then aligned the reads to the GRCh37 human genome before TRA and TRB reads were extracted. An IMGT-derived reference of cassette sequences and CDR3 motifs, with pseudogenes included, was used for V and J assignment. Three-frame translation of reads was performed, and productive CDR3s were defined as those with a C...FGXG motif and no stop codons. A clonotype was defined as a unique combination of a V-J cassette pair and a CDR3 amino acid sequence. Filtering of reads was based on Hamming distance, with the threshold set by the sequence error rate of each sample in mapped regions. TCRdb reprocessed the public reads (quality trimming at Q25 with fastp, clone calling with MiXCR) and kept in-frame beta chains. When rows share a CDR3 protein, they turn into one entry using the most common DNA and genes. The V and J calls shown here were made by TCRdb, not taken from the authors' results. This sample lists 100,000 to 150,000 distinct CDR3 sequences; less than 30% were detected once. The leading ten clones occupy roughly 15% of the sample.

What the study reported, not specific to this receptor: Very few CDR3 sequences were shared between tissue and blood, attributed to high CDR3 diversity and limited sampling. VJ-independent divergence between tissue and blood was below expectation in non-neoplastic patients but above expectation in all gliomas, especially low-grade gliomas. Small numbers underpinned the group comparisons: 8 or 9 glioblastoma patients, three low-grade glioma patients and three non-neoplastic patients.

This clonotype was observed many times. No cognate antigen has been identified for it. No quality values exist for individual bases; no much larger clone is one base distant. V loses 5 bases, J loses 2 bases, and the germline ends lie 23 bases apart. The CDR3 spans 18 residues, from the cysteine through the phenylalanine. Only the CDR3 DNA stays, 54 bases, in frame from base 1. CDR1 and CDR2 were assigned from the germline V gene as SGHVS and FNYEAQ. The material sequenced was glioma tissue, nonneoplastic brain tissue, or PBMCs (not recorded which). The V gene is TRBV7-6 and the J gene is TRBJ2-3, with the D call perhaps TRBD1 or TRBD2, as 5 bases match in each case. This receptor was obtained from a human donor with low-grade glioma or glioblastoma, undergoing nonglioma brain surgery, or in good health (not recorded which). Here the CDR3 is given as CASSPHWSVGELTDTQYF. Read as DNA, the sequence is TGTGCCAGCAGCCCCCATTGGTCCGTGGGGGAGCTCACAGATACGCAGTATTTT.